This is a list of T cell receptor beta chains from one sample in a study of T cells in Graves' hyperthyroidism and ophthalmopathy. TCRdb used MiXCR to reprocess the multiplex PCR reads, holding one entry per CDR3 protein. The table shows about 600,000 distinct CDR3 sequences, with approximately 15% occurring only once. Sequences were obtained from blood. The receptors originated from a young woman with Graves' ophthalmopathy. Both conserved end residues are part of each CDR3. The D gene is left open where the match is weak. Clone size is shown for a subset of rows, as once, few, many or a class of expanded clone.

abundance,v_gene,j_gene,d_gene,CDR3aa,CDR3nt
.,TRBV29-1,TRBJ2-2,TRBD2,CSVLLSGGTNTGELFF,TGCAGCGTTTTGCTTAGCGGGGGTACGAACACCGGGGAGCTGTTTTTT
many,TRBV12-3/TRBV12-4,TRBJ2-3,.,CASSFGRTSTDTQYF,TGTGCCAGCAGTTTCGGACGTACCAGCACAGATACGCAGTATTTT
.,TRBV19,TRBJ2-1,.,CASSTTPSEQFF,TGTGCCAGTAGTACCACTCCTAGCGAGCAGTTCTTC
many,TRBV20-1,TRBJ2-7,TRBD2,CSASVGSGRPTYEQYF,TGCAGTGCTAGTGTGGGTAGCGGGAGACCCACCTACGAGCAGTACTTC
many,TRBV5-1,TRBJ1-1,.,CASSLAKVGLGAGTEAFF,TGCGCCAGCAGCTTGGCGAAGGTAGGGCTTGGGGCGGGCACTGAAGCTTTCTTT
few,TRBV6-1,TRBJ2-1,.,CASSLAGSTSYNEQFF,TGTGCCAGCAGCCTTGCGGGTTCTACTAGTTACAATGAGCAGTTCTTC
many,TRBV7-9,TRBJ1-6,TRBD1,CASSPRIGTGFPNSPLHF,TGTGCCAGCAGCCCGAGGATCGGGACAGGGTTTCCAAATTCACCCCTCCACTTT
many,TRBV12-5,TRBJ2-1,.,CASGSNVGINEQFF,TGTGCTAGTGGTTCTAATGTGGGGATCAATGAGCAGTTCTTC
few,TRBV10-3,TRBJ1-1,TRBD1,CATRNLDRVGTEAFF,TGTGCCACCCGAAACCTAGACAGGGTAGGAACTGAAGCTTTCTTT
many,TRBV12-3/TRBV12-4,TRBJ2-2,TRBD2,CASSIRLAGLGFAGGELFF,TGTGCCAGCAGTATCCGACTAGCAGGCCTTGGTTTCGCGGGCGGGGAGCTGTTTTTT
many,TRBV28,TRBJ1-1,TRBD1,CASSYRTGGDTEAFF,TGTGCCAGCAGTTATCGTACAGGGGGCGACACTGAAGCTTTCTTT
few,TRBV7-9,TRBJ1-2,.,CASSLAGPQGKGYTF,TGTGCCAGCAGCTTAGCGGGTCCCCAGGGGAAGGGCTACACCTTC
many,TRBV2,TRBJ2-7,TRBD1,CATMRRQGTYEQYF,TGTGCCACCATGCGGAGACAGGGGACCTACGAGCAGTACTTC
many,TRBV20-1,TRBJ2-1,.,CSAREGSRGNEQFF,TGCAGTGCTAGAGAAGGGAGTAGAGGCAATGAGCAGTTCTTC
.,TRBV6-5,TRBJ2-1,TRBD2,CASSYLAGGRNPNNEQFF,TGTGCCAGCAGTTACTTGGCGGGAGGGCGAAACCCTAATAATGAGCAGTTCTTC
many,TRBV28,TRBJ2-4,.,CASSRKRRKNIQYF,TGTGCCAGCAGTCGCAAACGTCGGAAAAACATTCAGTACTTC
.,TRBV13,TRBJ1-3,TRBD1,CASSPTGLTGGRSGNTIYF,TGTGCCAGCAGCCCCACGGGACTAACAGGGGGCCGAAGTGGAAACACCATATATTTT
few,TRBV12-3/TRBV12-4,TRBJ1-2,.,CASSLGQHGGYTF,TGTGCCAGCAGTTTAGGACAGCATGGTGGCTACACCTTC
many,TRBV11-2,TRBJ1-2,TRBD1,CASRPLDRVYGYTF,TGTGCCAGCAGACCCCTGGACAGGGTCTATGGCTACACCTTC
few,TRBV7-2,TRBJ1-2,.,CASSFMGAGHNGYTF,TGTGCCAGCAGCTTTATGGGGGCGGGTCATAATGGCTACACCTTC
.,TRBV2,TRBJ1-1,.,CASSRDASGANTEAFF,TGTGCCAGCAGTCGGGACGCCTCTGGGGCGAACACTGAAGCTTTCTTT
few,TRBV20-1,TRBJ2-1,TRBD2,CSARDPGGASWNEQFF,TGCAGTGCTAGAGACCCCGGGGGGGCCTCTTGGAATGAGCAGTTCTTC
many,TRBV7-3,TRBJ2-1,TRBD1,CASSLGVTGVNEQFF,TGTGCCAGCAGCTTAGGAGTGACAGGGGTCAATGAGCAGTTCTTC
many,TRBV7-6,TRBJ2-5,.,CASSLGRGAEGETQYF,TGTGCCAGCAGCTTAGGTCGGGGGGCCGAGGGAGAGACCCAGTACTTC
.,TRBV7-3,TRBJ2-2,.,CASSLSATVNTGELFF,TGTGCCAGCAGCTTATCTGCGACAGTGAACACCGGGGAGCTGTTTTTT
.,TRBV7-2,TRBJ1-5,TRBD1,CASSQDRAGGNQPQHF,TGTGCCAGCAGCCAGGACAGGGCCGGGGGCAATCAGCCCCAGCATTTT
once,TRBV6-5,TRBJ2-7,TRBD1,CASSYSAGGNSYEQYF,TGTGCCAGCAGTTACTCAGCAGGGGGTAACTCCTACGAGCAGTACTTC
few,TRBV7-9,TRBJ2-6,.,CASSPLLPGLLSGANVLTF,TGTGCCAGCAGCCCCCTCCTTCCGGGACTGCTCTCTGGGGCCAACGTCCTGACTTTC
once,TRBV2,TRBJ2-5,TRBD2,CASSRTSGRMRRETQYF,TGTGCCAGCAGCAGGACTAGCGGGAGGATGAGGAGAGAGACCCAGTACTTC
many,TRBV7-9,TRBJ2-3,.,CASRGVRGQSTDTQYF,TGTGCCAGCAGAGGGGTGCGGGGCCAAAGCACAGATACGCAGTATTTT
many,TRBV11-2,TRBJ1-2,TRBD1,CASSLGGLGQRFKRSYGYTF,TGTGCCAGCAGCTTAGGGGGATTGGGACAGCGATTCAAAAGGAGCTATGGCTACACCTTC
.,TRBV30,TRBJ2-3,.,CAWSDLGDTQYF,TGTGCCTGGAGTGACCTAGGGGATACGCAGTATTTT
few,TRBV2,TRBJ2-7,.,CASSPKSGTLTPYEQYF,TGTGCCAGCTCACCAAAATCCGGGACCCTGACCCCCTACGAGCAGTACTTC
many,TRBV29-1,TRBJ1-1,.,CSVTRDTAEAFF,TGCAGCGTGACTCGGGACACCGCTGAAGCTTTCTTT
once,TRBV18,TRBJ2-3,TRBD2,CASSRSGITDTQCF,TGTGCCAGCTCACGGAGCGGGATCACAGATACGCAGTGTTTT
few,TRBV27,TRBJ2-2,.,CASSLFRVGTGELFF,TGTGCCAGCAGTTTATTCAGGGTGGGCACCGGGGAGCTGTTTTTT